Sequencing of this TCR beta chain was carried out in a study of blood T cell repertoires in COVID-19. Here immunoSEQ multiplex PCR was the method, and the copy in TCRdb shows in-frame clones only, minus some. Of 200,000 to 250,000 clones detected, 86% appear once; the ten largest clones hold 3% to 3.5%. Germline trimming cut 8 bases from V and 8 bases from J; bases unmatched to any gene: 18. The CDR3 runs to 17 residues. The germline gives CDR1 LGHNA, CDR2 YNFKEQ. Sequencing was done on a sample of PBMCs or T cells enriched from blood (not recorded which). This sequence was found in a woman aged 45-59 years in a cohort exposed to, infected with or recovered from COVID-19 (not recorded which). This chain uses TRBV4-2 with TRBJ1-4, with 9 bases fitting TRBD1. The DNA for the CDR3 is TGTGCCAGCGGCCCCGGACAGGGGACCAATCAGGACGAAAAACTGTTTTTT. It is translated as CASGPGQGTNQDEKLFF.